The rows below give T cell receptor beta chains drawn from one sample of a study of identical twins. TCRdb recomputed calls from the 5' RACE reads with MiXCR, one row per CDR3 protein. The top ten clones hold 9% to 15% of a sample with 420,000 or so distinct CDR3 sequences, 18% of them seen once. Sequences were obtained from naive T cells sorted from blood. The receptors shown here come from a man aged 50 to 59 in good health. Each CDR3 is given with its conserved first and last residue. The order of the fields is CDR3 DNA, CDR3 protein, clone size, CDR3 length, V gene, J gene, D gene. The D gene is left open where the match is weak. Clone size is stated in some rows and not others, as once, few, many or a class when expanded.

CDR3 DNA: TGCAGCGTTGATGATGGGGCAAGCGGCTACACCTTC
CDR3 protein: CSVDDGASGYTF
clone size: NA
CDR3 length: 12
V gene: TRBV29-1
J gene: TRBJ1-2
D gene: NA

CDR3 DNA: TGTGCCAGCAGTGATCGACCACCGGAATCCAAAAACATTCAGTACTTC
CDR3 protein: CASSDRPPESKNIQYF
clone size: NA
CDR3 length: 16
V gene: TRBV6-1
J gene: TRBJ2-4
D gene: NA

CDR3 DNA: TGTGCCAGCAGTCTCCCCCCCTTCCGGGACCGATCCCGCTCTGGGGCCAACGTCCTGACTTTC
CDR3 protein: CASSLPPFRDRSRSGANVLTF
clone size: few
CDR3 length: 21
V gene: TRBV7-7
J gene: TRBJ2-6
D gene: NA

CDR3 DNA: TGTGCCAGCAGCTTCGGCGGGGTTTCTGGGGCCAACGTCCTGACTTTC
CDR3 protein: CASSFGGVSGANVLTF
clone size: NA
CDR3 length: 16
V gene: TRBV5-5
J gene: TRBJ2-6
D gene: NA

CDR3 DNA: TGTGCCAGCTCACCAGGGGAGAACTATGGCTACACCTTC
CDR3 protein: CASSPGENYGYTF
clone size: NA
CDR3 length: 13
V gene: TRBV18
J gene: TRBJ1-2
D gene: NA

CDR3 DNA: TGTGCCAGCAGTTTAATCGCGGGGGAGCAGTACTTC
CDR3 protein: CASSLIAGEQYF
clone size: NA
CDR3 length: 12
V gene: TRBV27
J gene: TRBJ2-7
D gene: NA

CDR3 DNA: TGCAGTGCCTTACTAGCGGGGGGTTCAGATACGCAGTATTTT
CDR3 protein: CSALLAGGSDTQYF
clone size: few
CDR3 length: 14
V gene: TRBV20-1
J gene: TRBJ2-3
D gene: TRBD2

CDR3 DNA: TGCAGCGTTGACTGGCTTAGCGGTCCCTCCTACAATGAGCAGTTCTTC
CDR3 protein: CSVDWLSGPSYNEQFF
clone size: many
CDR3 length: 16
V gene: TRBV29-1
J gene: TRBJ2-1
D gene: NA

CDR3 DNA: TGCGCCAGCAGCCAAGTCATCTGGTCCAATGAGCAGTTCTTC
CDR3 protein: CASSQVIWSNEQFF
clone size: NA
CDR3 length: 14
V gene: TRBV4-1
J gene: TRBJ2-1
D gene: NA

CDR3 DNA: TGCAGCGTCGCCCAGGCGCACACTGAAGCTTTCTTT
CDR3 protein: CSVAQAHTEAFF
clone size: NA
CDR3 length: 12
V gene: TRBV29-1
J gene: TRBJ1-1
D gene: NA

CDR3 DNA: TGTGCCAGCAGCTTAGTTCGAGCGAACACCGGGGAGCTGTTTTTT
CDR3 protein: CASSLVRANTGELFF
clone size: many
CDR3 length: 15
V gene: TRBV11-2
J gene: TRBJ2-2
D gene: NA

CDR3 DNA: TGCAGTGCTAGAGTTGGGGAAGAGACCCAGTACTTC
CDR3 protein: CSARVGEETQYF
clone size: many
CDR3 length: 12
V gene: TRBV20-1
J gene: TRBJ2-5
D gene: NA

CDR3 DNA: TGCAGTGCTAGAGATGGGAGAACGGGGCAGTTCTTC
CDR3 protein: CSARDGRTGQFF
clone size: few
CDR3 length: 12
V gene: TRBV20-1
J gene: TRBJ2-1
D gene: NA

CDR3 DNA: TGTGCCATCAGTGAGCAAGGACAGGGGAAAACAGATACGCAGTATTTT
CDR3 protein: CAISEQGQGKTDTQYF
clone size: many
CDR3 length: 16
V gene: TRBV10-3
J gene: TRBJ2-3
D gene: TRBD1

CDR3 DNA: TGCGCCAGCAGCCCGACAGGGGTCACCGGGGAGCTGTTTTTT
CDR3 protein: CASSPTGVTGELFF
clone size: few
CDR3 length: 14
V gene: TRBV4-3
J gene: TRBJ2-2
D gene: TRBD1

CDR3 DNA: TGTGCCAGCAGTAAGGGACTTCCCACCACAGATACGCAGTATTTT
CDR3 protein: CASSKGLPTTDTQYF
clone size: NA
CDR3 length: 15
V gene: TRBV6-1
J gene: TRBJ2-3
D gene: NA

CDR3 DNA: TGTGCCAGCAGTGAGTCCCGGACAGGGCTTGAAAAACTGTTTTTT
CDR3 protein: CASSESRTGLEKLFF
clone size: NA
CDR3 length: 15
V gene: TRBV2
J gene: TRBJ1-4
D gene: TRBD1